This T cell receptor beta chain derives from a study of graft-versus-host responses after intestinal transplantation. The V gene's germline CDR1 is SGHTA and CDR2 FQGTGA. V lost 5 bases, J lost 4 bases, and 16 bases lay in between. CDR3 length equals 15 residues. About this clone: As yet, its antigen is unknown.

The table came from immunoSEQ multiplex PCR; TCRdb's copy has only in-frame clones and leaves some out. Among more than 65,000 clones listed, 84% were seen once. This sequence was found in a human donor who was the organ donor for an intestinal transplant. This sequence joins TRBV7-3 and TRBJ2-3; a possible D gene is TRBD1 (6 bases). Sequencing was performed on unstimulated CD4+ T cells sorted from spleen or lymph node cells, taken before transplant. Here the CDR3 reads CASSLQTGLADTQYF. For the CDR3, the DNA is TGTGCCAGCAGCCTACAAACAGGGTTAGCAGATACGCAGTATTTT.